One sample yielded the 11 T cell receptor beta chains listed below, sequenced in a study of Tregs in tolerant kidney transplant recipients. Repertoires were generated with immunoSEQ multiplex PCR, while TCRdb's copy carries only in-frame clones and drops some. The sample lists roughly 250,000 clones, roughly 84% occurring once. Material: CD4+ T cells from blood. The receptors originated from a human donor in good health.

This chain connects TRBV5-1 to TRBJ2-5; 8 nucleotides align to TRBD2. CDR3 length: 15 residues. Germline V gene sequence: CDR1 SGHRS, CDR2 YFSETQ. V lost 1 base to trimming and J lost 1 base; unmatched junction nucleotides: 3. The CDR3 DNA reads TGCGCCAGCAGCTTGAGTAGCGGGGCCCAAGAGACCCAGTACTTC. It yields the protein CASSLSSGAQETQYF.

The V call is TRBV5-1, the J call TRBJ2-2, with TRBD2 identical over 8 bases. This CDR3 contains 16 residues. V lost 0 bases to trimming and J lost 1 base; unmatched junction nucleotides: 2. Germline V gene data show CDR1 as SGHRS and CDR2 as YFSETQ. The CDR3: CASSLGSGVNTGELFF. In nucleotides, the CDR3 is TGCGCCAGCAGCTTGGGTAGCGGGGTGAACACCGGGGAGCTGTTTTTT.

The rearrangement uses TRBV4-1 and TRBJ2-1; maybe TRBD2 (6 bases). V lost 1 base and J lost 5, with 9 bases in between. Germline V gene sequence: CDR1 MGHRA, CDR2 YSYEKL. This CDR3 spans 14 amino acids. The CDR3 bases are TGCGCCAGCAGCCAAGTAACGGGAGACAATGAGCAGTTCTTC. As protein: CASSQVTGDNEQFF.

The J gene is TRBJ1-2, the V gene TRBV5-3, with 8 bases fitting TRBD1. TRBV5-3 is an open reading frame whose function is uncertain. V shed 4 bases, J shed 9 bases, and the junction held 14 bases outside the gene matches. The CDR3 runs 15 residues. CDR3 loop: CARSTPGQGPICYTF. CDR3 in DNA: TGTGCCAGAAGCACTCCAGGACAGGGCCCTATTTGCTACACCTTC.

This clone is a singleton in its sample. The gene calls are TRBV7-9 and TRBJ2-2; the match to TRBD1 covers 7 bases. J gave up 0 bases and V 5 bases, and 3 bases lay outside the gene matches. Germline V gene sequence: CDR1 SEHNR, CDR2 FQNEAQ (reference sequence). The CDR3 sequence is 15 residues long. This CDR3 is CASSLGTANTGELFF. CDR3 sequence (DNA): TGTGCCAGCAGCCTAGGGACAGCGAACACCGGGGAGCTGTTTTTT.

V is TRBV5-1 and J is TRBJ2-3; a weak D match, TRBD1 (6 bases). The germline V and J ends were trimmed by 4 bases and 3 bases, with 9 bases remaining between them. This CDR3 is built from 13 residues. Germline CDR1 and CDR2: SGHRS and YFSETQ. In DNA, the CDR3 is TGCGCCAGCAGCGGGCAGGGGACAGATACGCAGTATTTT. Translation gives CASSGQGTDTQYF.

V and J are TRBV6-1 and TRBJ1-1, with D unclear. Between the trimmed V and J ends, which lost 6 bases and 0 bases, there was a span of 8 bases. The CDR3 consists of 13 residues. Germline V gene sequence: CDR1 MNHNS, CDR2 SASEGT. The CDR3 nucleotides read TGTGCCAGCAGCCAACACGTGAACACTGAAGCTTTCTTT. Its translation is CASSQHVNTEAFF.

V gene TRBV6-6 combines with J gene TRBJ1-4; 9 bases agree with TRBD1. Germline-derived CDR1 and CDR2 are MNHNY and SVGAGI (reference sequence). Trimming at V came to 6 bases and at J to 8 bases, leaving 7 bases not matched to a gene. CDR3 size: 14 residues. The CDR3 nucleotides are TGTGCCAGCAGACCGGACAGGGGAGGCGAAAAACTGTTTTTT. This codes for CASRPDRGGEKLFF.

The V call is TRBV15, the J call TRBJ1-4; no reliable D call. Germline V gene data show CDR1 as LNHNV and CDR2 as YYDKDF (reference sequence). CDR3 length: 15 residues. The V end lost 6 bases, the J end lost 4 bases, and 15 bases lay between the germline ends. In DNA form, the CDR3 reads TGTGCCACCAGTTCCCTGGACGGACTTAATGAAAAACTGTTTTTT. This encodes CATSSLDGLNEKLFF.

This chain connects TRBV7-2 to TRBJ1-2; D is uncertain. This CDR3 contains 14 residues. Germline CDR1 is SGHTA and CDR2 is FQGNSA. V dropped 1 base and J dropped 5 bases, with 11 bases sitting between them. CDR3 sequence: CASSLVGREYGYTF. In DNA form, the CDR3 reads TGTGCCAGCAGCTTAGTAGGAAGGGAATATGGCTACACCTTC.

The rearrangement uses TRBV7-2 and TRBJ2-3, with D maybe TRBD1 (8 bases). The CDR3 extends over 18 amino acids. Germline lookup yields CDR1 SGHTA and CDR2 FQGNSA. The V end was cut by 5 bases, the J end by 6 bases, with 27 bases between. The CDR3: CASSPREGTGTRSDTQYF. In DNA, the CDR3 is TGTGCCAGCAGCCCTAGGGAGGGGACAGGAACACGGAGCGATACGCAGTATTTT.